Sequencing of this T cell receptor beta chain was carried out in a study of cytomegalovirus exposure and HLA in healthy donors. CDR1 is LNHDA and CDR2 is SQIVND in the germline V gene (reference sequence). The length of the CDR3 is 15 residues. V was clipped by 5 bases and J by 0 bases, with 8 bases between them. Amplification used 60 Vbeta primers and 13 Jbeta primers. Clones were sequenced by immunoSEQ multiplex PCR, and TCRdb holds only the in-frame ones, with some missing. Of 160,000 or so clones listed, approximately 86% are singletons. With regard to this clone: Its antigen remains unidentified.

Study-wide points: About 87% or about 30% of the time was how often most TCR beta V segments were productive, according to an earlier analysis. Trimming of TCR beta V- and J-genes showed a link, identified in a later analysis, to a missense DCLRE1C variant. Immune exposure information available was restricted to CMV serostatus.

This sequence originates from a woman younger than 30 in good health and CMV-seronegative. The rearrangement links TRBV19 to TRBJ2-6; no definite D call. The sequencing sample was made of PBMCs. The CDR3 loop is CASSFPRSGANVLTF. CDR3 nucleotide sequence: TGTGCCAGTAGTTTCCCCCGCTCTGGGGCCAACGTCCTGACTTTC.